Following are 9 T cell receptor beta chains from one sample sequenced in a study of blood T cell repertoires in COVID-19. The assay was immunoSEQ multiplex PCR, and TCRdb's table has in-frame clones only and misses some. The data hold about 160,000 clones, with roughly four fifths observed a single time. The material sequenced was peripheral blood. These receptor sequences come from a man aged 60-69 years with active or convalescent COVID-19.

The chain carries TRBV28 and TRBJ2-7; 9 bases align to TRBD1. Trimming took 6 bases from V and 3 from J; bases not matched to a gene: 12. This CDR3 is built from 16 residues. CDR1 is MDHEN and CDR2 is SYDVKM in the germline V gene. The CDR3 DNA is TGTGCCAGCAGACGAAGGACAGGGGCCTATTTCTACGAGCAGTACTTC. Protein sequence: CASRRRTGAYFYEQYF.

V usage is TRBV19 and J usage is TRBJ1-5, with D possibly being TRBD1 (5 bases). The CDR3 runs 15 residues. V was shortened by 5 bases and J by 2 bases, with 13 bases between the two germline ends. Germline CDR1 and CDR2: LNHDA and SQIVND (reference sequence). The CDR3 here is CASSPAGGGNQPQHF. CDR3 coding DNA: TGTGCCAGTAGTCCAGCGGGGGGGGGCAATCAGCCCCAGCATTTT.

This CDR3 is CASSYGQDTDTQYF. CDR3 nucleotide sequence: TGCGCCAGCAGCTATGGCCAGGACACAGATACGCAGTATTTT. The J gene is TRBJ2-3, the V gene TRBV5-1; D unresolved. V lost 3 bases, J lost 2 bases, and 10 bases lay in between. This CDR3 comprises 14 residues. The V gene's germline CDR1 is SGHRS and CDR2 YFSETQ. Drawing the rest from reference TRBV5-1 and TRBJ2-3, the complete variable domain is KAGVTQTPRYLIKTRGQQVTLSCSPISGHRSVSWYQQTPGQGLQFLFEYFSETQRNKGNFPGRFSGRQFSNSRSEMNVSTLELGDSALYLCASSYGQDTDTQYFGPGTRLTVL.

V gene TRBV6-5 combines with J gene TRBJ2-7, with a tentative D call TRBD1 (6 bases). Trimming removed 6 bases at V and 3 bases at J, with 15 bases between. The CDR3 extends over 14 amino acids. Germline assignment: CDR1 MNHEY and CDR2 SVGAGI. The CDR3 region has the DNA TGTGCCAGCAGCCTAACAGGGATCGGCTACGAGCAGTACTTC. Amino acid sequence: CASSLTGIGYEQYF.

The V and J genes are TRBV10-3 and TRBJ2-5; perhaps TRBD2 as D (7 bases). Trimming stripped 4 bases from V and 3 bases from J, with 18 bases between. Germline-derived CDR1 and CDR2 are ENHRY and SYGVKD. The CDR3 consists of 16 residues. The CDR3 loop reads CAISGGGSGVKETQYF. CDR3 DNA: TGTGCCATCAGTGGGGGGGGCAGCGGGGTAAAAGAGACCCAGTACTTC.

This chain connects TRBV5-1 to TRBJ2-3; D not resolved. V gave up 5 bases and J gave up 3 bases, with 13 bases separating them. The CDR3 contains 14 residues. The germline V gene has CDR1 SGHRS and CDR2 YFSETQ. Here the CDR3 DNA reads TGCGCCAGCAGAGCAGCTATCGGGACAGATACGCAGTATTTT. It specifies CASRAAIGTDTQYF.

The rearrangement joins TRBV29-1 to TRBJ1-2, with no clear D. This CDR3 is built from 13 residues. From germline, CDR1 is SQVTM and CDR2 ANQGSEA. Trimming pared 2 bases from V and 3 bases from J, leaving 10 bases between. The CDR3: CSVESQLDYGYTF. The DNA of the CDR3 is TGCAGCGTTGAATCCCAGTTGGACTATGGCTACACCTTC.

The chain is built from TRBV2 and TRBJ1-4; perhaps TRBD1 as D (5 bases). CDR3 size: 14 residues. From germline, CDR1 is SNHLY and CDR2 FYNNEI. Trimming removed 8 bases from V and 0 bases from J, with 10 bases in between. The CDR3 DNA is TGTGCCAGCGACAGAACCGCAACTAATGAAAAACTGTTTTTT. Amino acids: CASDRTATNEKLFF.

CDR3 region: CASSFTPGLSEAFF. The DNA for the CDR3 is TGCGCCAGCAGCTTTACACCGGGACTAAGTGAAGCTTTCTTT. The J gene is TRBJ1-1, the V gene TRBV5-1; TRBD1 might be the D (5 bases). CDR1 is SGHRS, CDR2 YFSETQ, per germline. Trimming took 2 bases from V and 7 from J, leaving 15 bases between them. This CDR3 has 14 residues.